This TCR beta chain derives from a study of blood T cell repertoires in COVID-19. Study-wide context: Acute-phase and convalescent COVID-19 samples originated in the United States, Italy and Spain. From T cells, B-cell-depleted T cells, or PBMCs came the material, which was cDNA or gDNA.

This CDR3 contains 15 residues. The ends lost 5 bases at V and 7 bases at J; junction bases unmatched: 13. Germline CDR1 reads SNHLY; CDR2 reads FYNNEI. The table lists this clone with a count of one. Authors' methods: It was from reference gene primer amplification that nucleated cell counts were estimated. The assay was immunoSEQ multiplex PCR, and TCRdb's table has in-frame clones only and misses some. V and J calls and clone size follow that table, whereas D and trimming were derived from the DNA. The sample carries about 140,000 clones, roughly 79% recorded once. V and J are TRBV2 and TRBJ1-2; 7 nucleotides match TRBD1. The TCR sequence derives from a woman aged 55-70 years with acute or convalescent COVID-19. Sequencing used peripheral blood. In nucleotides, the CDR3 is TGTGCCAGCAGTCCGCTGGCACAGGGGATTCGTGGCTACACCTTC. This codes for CASSPLAQGIRGYTF.